One T cell receptor beta chain is described in this entry. Its specificity is unknown. The V gene lost 8 bases and the J gene lost 1 base, with 12 bases spanning the gap. Germline V CDR1 and CDR2: MNHEY, SVGAGI. This CDR3 comprises 14 residues. These data originate in a study of a mutant IDH1 vaccine in newly diagnosed glioma. Background on the study: Onset of vaccination occurred 4-6 weeks following radiotherapy alone, or with temozolomide cycles. Standard pretreatment was either radiotherapy, temozolomide, or, for most, radiochemotherapy with temozolomide.

Profiled with immunoSEQ multiplex PCR; TCRdb holds only in-frame clones, not every one. The table shows 20,000 to 25,000 clones, with about nine tenths occurring only once. Indicated time point: week 11, during vaccination. The vaccine gave 300 ug of a 20-mer mutant IDH1 peptide subcutaneously per dose. Patients carried new grade 3 or 4 IDH1-mutant astrocytomas lacking nuclear ATRX. The sequenced sample was PBMCs, obtained from a glioma patient whose treatment included an IDH1 peptide vaccine. The V call is TRBV6-5, the J call TRBJ1-3, with D hard to call. The TCR sequence derives from a woman in her thirties or forties with glioma. The CDR3 sequence is CASSIGPSGNTIYF. DNA for the CDR3: TGTGCCAGCTCGATTGGGCCGTCTGGAAACACCATATATTTT.